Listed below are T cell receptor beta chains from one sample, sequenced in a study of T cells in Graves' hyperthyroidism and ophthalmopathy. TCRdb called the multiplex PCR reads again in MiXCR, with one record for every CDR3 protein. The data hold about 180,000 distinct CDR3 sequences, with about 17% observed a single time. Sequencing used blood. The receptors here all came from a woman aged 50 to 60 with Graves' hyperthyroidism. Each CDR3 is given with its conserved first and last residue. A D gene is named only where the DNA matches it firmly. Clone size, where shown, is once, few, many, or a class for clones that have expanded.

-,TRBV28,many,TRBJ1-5,CASSRSSGVSNQPQHF,TGTGCCAGCAGTCGATCCTCGGGGGTCAGCAATCAGCCCCAGCATTTT
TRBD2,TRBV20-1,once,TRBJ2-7,CSARDWGTSGSPRTYEQYF,TGCAGTGCTAGAGACTGGGGGACTAGCGGGAGTCCAAGAACCTACGAGCAGTACTTC
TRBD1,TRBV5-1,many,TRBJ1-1,CASSLVGQGMNTEAFF,TGCGCCAGCAGCTTGGTGGGACAGGGAATGAACACTGAAGCTTTCTTT
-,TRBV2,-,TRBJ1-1,CASSGKLMNTEAFF,TGTGCCAGCAGTGGTAAACTCATGAACACTGAAGCTTTCTTT
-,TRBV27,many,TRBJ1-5,CASSPQPLREYSNQPQHF,TGTGCCAGCAGTCCCCAGCCGCTGCGGGAATATAGCAATCAGCCCCAGCATTTT
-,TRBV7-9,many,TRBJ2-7,CASSFAGSSYEQYF,TGTGCCAGCAGCTTTGCGGGAAGCTCCTACGAGCAGTACTTC
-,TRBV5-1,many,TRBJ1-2,CASSLVSPGHHGFAGYTF,TGCGCCAGCAGCTTGGTCTCGCCGGGACACCATGGGTTCGCTGGCTACACCTTC
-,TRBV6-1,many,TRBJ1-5,CASSEPGFGNQPQHF,TGTGCCAGCAGTGAACCCGGGTTCGGAAATCAGCCCCAGCATTTT
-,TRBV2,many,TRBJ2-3,CASTRDPVDTQYF,TGTGCCAGCACCCGGGACCCCGTTGATACGCAGTATTTT
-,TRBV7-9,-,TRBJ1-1,CASSLNRETEAFF,TGTGCCAGCAGCTTAAACAGGGAGACTGAAGCTTTCTTT
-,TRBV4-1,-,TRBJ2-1,CASSQDRQGSYNEQFF,TGCGCCAGCAGCCAAGATAGGCAGGGGTCCTACAATGAGCAGTTCTTC
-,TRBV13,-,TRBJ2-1,CASSLGWREDYNEQFF,TGTGCCAGCAGCTTAGGGTGGAGGGAGGACTACAATGAGCAGTTCTTC
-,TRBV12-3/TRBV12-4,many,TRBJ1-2,CASSLGAGNGYTF,TGTGCCAGCAGTTTAGGGGCAGGGAATGGCTACACCTTC
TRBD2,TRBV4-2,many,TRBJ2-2,CASSQDGAGGNTGELFF,TGTGCCAGCAGCCAAGATGGAGCGGGGGGGAACACCGGGGAGCTGTTTTTT
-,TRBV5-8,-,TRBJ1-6,CASSLSTSSSYNSPLHF,TGTGCCAGCAGCTTGTCGACGTCTAGCTCCTATAATTCACCCCTCCACTTT
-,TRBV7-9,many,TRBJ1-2,CASSPRSELYGYTF,TGTGCCAGCAGCCCCCGGTCCGAGCTGTATGGCTACACCTTC
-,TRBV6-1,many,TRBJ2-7,CASSPGPTGEQYF,TGTGCCAGCAGCCCCGGACCCACGGGGGAGCAGTACTTC
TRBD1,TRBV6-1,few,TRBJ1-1,CASRQGGMNTEAFF,TGTGCCAGCAGGCAGGGGGGCATGAACACTGAAGCTTTCTTT
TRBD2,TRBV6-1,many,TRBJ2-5,CASSLLAVQETQYF,TGTGCCAGCAGTTTACTAGCGGTACAAGAGACCCAGTACTTC
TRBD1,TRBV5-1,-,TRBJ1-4,CASSFGGTGEKELFF,TGCGCCAGCAGCTTCGGAGGGACAGGGGAGAAAGAACTGTTTTTT
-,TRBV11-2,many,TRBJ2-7,CASSLESNRPHEQYF,TGTGCCAGCAGCTTGGAGTCTAACCGTCCTCACGAGCAGTACTTC
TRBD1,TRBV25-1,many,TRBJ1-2,CASSDGLGGPLSYGYTF,TGTGCCAGCAGTGATGGTCTAGGGGGCCCCCTGTCCTATGGCTACACCTTC
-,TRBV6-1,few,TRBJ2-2,CASSPHVIGTYGGTGELFF,TGTGCCAGCAGTCCCCATGTAATAGGGACTTATGGCGGCACCGGGGAGCTGTTTTTT
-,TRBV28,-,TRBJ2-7,CASGAETYEQYF,TGTGCCAGCGGGGCGGAAACCTACGAGCAGTACTTC
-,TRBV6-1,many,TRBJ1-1,CASTTDGNMNTEAFF,TGTGCCAGCACCACGGACGGGAACATGAACACTGAAGCTTTCTTT
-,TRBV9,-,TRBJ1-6,CASSPDGGSPLHF,TGTGCCAGCAGCCCAGACGGGGGTTCACCCCTCCACTTT
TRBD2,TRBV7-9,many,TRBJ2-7,CASSLAGGFDEQYF,TGTGCCAGCAGCTTGGCCGGGGGGTTCGACGAGCAGTACTTC
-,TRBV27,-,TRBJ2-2,CASSLSRIYTGELFF,TGTGCCAGCAGTTTATCCCGGATTTACACCGGGGAGCTGTTTTTT
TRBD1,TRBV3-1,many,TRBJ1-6,CASSLGTGGNNSPLHF,TGTGCCAGCAGCCTTGGGACAGGGGGCAACAATTCACCCCTCCACTTT